The rows below give T cell receptor beta chains drawn from one sample of a study of T cells in narcolepsy. Measured with immunoSEQ multiplex PCR; TCRdb has only the in-frame clones, and not every one. The repertoire holds fewer than 35,000 clones, with less than 85% as singletons. Sequenced sample: CD45RA- memory CD4+ T cells from PBMCs. All receptors derive from a human donor with narcolepsy. The CDR3 runs from the conserved cysteine through the conserved F or W. Each record gives: V gene, J gene, D gene, clone size, CDR3 DNA, CDR3 protein. The D gene is left open where the match is weak. Not every row has a clone size; where given, it reads once, few, many or a size class.

TRBV9	TRBJ2-3	-	-	TGTGCCAGCAGCGTAATCCGGGGGTATGAGGGCACAGATACGCAGTATTTT	CASSVIRGYEGTDTQYF
TRBV30	TRBJ1-2	-	-	TGTGCCTCGCGTGAGGGGGTTGGTCCCGTATCTGGCTACACCTTC	CASREGVGPVSGYTF
TRBV30	TRBJ1-2	-	-	TGTGCCTGGAGTGGGGGTACTAGCTATGGCTACACCTTC	CAWSGGTSYGYTF
TRBV7-3	TRBJ2-1	-	-	TGTGCCAGCAGCTTACAAGGGAATGAGCAGTTCTTC	CASSLQGNEQFF
TRBV6-5	TRBJ1-2	-	-	TGTGCCAGCACCCCGGGGACACCAAACTATGGCTACACCTTC	CASTPGTPNYGYTF
TRBV27	TRBJ2-5	-	-	TGTGCCAGCAGTTTACCCAATCGAGAGACCCAGTACTTC	CASSLPNRETQYF
TRBV9	TRBJ2-2	TRBD1	-	TGTGCCAGCAGCGAGAACAGGGGTGTGGGAACCGGGGAGCTGTTTTTT	CASSENRGVGTGELFF
TRBV7-2	TRBJ1-6	-	-	TGTGCCAGCAGCTTAGTGGGGGGCGGGTATAATTCACCCCTCCACTTT	CASSLVGGGYNSPLHF
TRBV5-1	TRBJ1-1	TRBD1	-	TGCGCCAGCACACGACAGGGGGATATGAACACTGAAGCTTTCTTT	CASTRQGDMNTEAFF
TRBV27	TRBJ2-7	TRBD1	-	TGTGCCAGCAGCCGGGACAGCTACGAGCAGTACTTC	CASSRDSYEQYF
TRBV2	TRBJ1-4	-	-	TGTGCCAGCATGGGGGGGGACATGGTTGAAAAACTGTTTTTT	CASMGGDMVEKLFF
TRBV15	TRBJ2-2	TRBD1	-	TGTGCCACCAGCCGTTCTGGCTCGACAGGGGTCGGGGAGCTGTTTTTT	CATSRSGSTGVGELFF
TRBV19	TRBJ2-2	-	-	TGTGCCAGTAGCAACGGACAGATCTTCACCGGGGAGCTGTTTTTT	CASSNGQIFTGELFF
TRBV11-3	TRBJ1-3	TRBD1	few	TGTGCCAGCAGCCCGGGACAGGGACCTGGAAACACCATATATTTT	CASSPGQGPGNTIYF
TRBV6-5	TRBJ1-1	-	-	TGTGCCAGCAGTTCCCTCGGGGCTGCCACTGAAGCTTTCTTT	CASSSLGAATEAFF
TRBV28	TRBJ1-4	-	-	TGTGCCAGCAGTTCAGATGAAAAACTGTTTTTT	CASSSDEKLFF
TRBV6-5	TRBJ1-1	-	few	TGTGCCAGCAGTTACTCTACGAAGCTTATGAACACTGAAGCTTTCTTT	CASSYSTKLMNTEAFF
TRBV5-1	TRBJ2-6	-	-	TGCGCCAGCAGCTTCCAAGGGACAACTGGGGCCAACGTCCTGACTTTC	CASSFQGTTGANVLTF
TRBV30	TRBJ2-5	TRBD1	-	TGTGCCTGGAGTTGGGGACAGGGGGAGACCCAGTACTTC	CAWSWGQGETQYF
TRBV4-1	TRBJ1-4	-	-	TGCGCCAGCAGCCAAGTGGGGAGGTCTAATGAAAAACTGTTTTTT	CASSQVGRSNEKLFF
TRBV19	TRBJ2-7	TRBD2	few	TGTGCCAGTAGTGGTCGTGCGGGAGGGTCCTACGAGCAGTACTTC	CASSGRAGGSYEQYF
TRBV7-9	TRBJ1-1	-	-	TGTGCCAGCAGCTTAGTCAGCCCACAGGCTGTGGGTGAAGCTTTCTTT	CASSLVSPQAVGEAFF
TRBV18	TRBJ1-1	-	-	TGTGCCAGCTCCGGTCCAGGGGCGAACACTGAAGCTTTCTTT	CASSGPGANTEAFF
TRBV28	TRBJ1-2	-	-	TGTGCCAGCAGTGGACTCTCCTATGGCTACACCTTC	CASSGLSYGYTF
TRBV19	TRBJ1-1	-	-	TGTGCCAGTAGTATAGAGGGTCTAGGCACTGAAGCTTTCTTT	CASSIEGLGTEAFF
TRBV5-1	TRBJ2-7	TRBD1	-	TGCGCCAGCAGCTTGGGGACAGGGCTAGACGAGCAGTACTTC	CASSLGTGLDEQYF
TRBV28	TRBJ1-5	-	once	TGTGCCAGCACCGACGGCAATCAGCCCCAGCATTTT	CASTDGNQPQHF
TRBV7-2	TRBJ2-5	TRBD1	-	TGTGCCAGCAGCGAAACGGGACAGCTCATAGACAAGCAAGAGACCCAGTACTTC	CASSETGQLIDKQETQYF
TRBV11-2	TRBJ1-3	-	-	TGTGCCAGCACCTCAGGTTCCGGGGAGCCCTCTGGAAACACCATATATTTT	CASTSGSGEPSGNTIYF
TRBV2	TRBJ2-7	TRBD1	-	TGTGCCAGCAGTGGGGAAGGGGGCGGCTCCTACGAGCAGTACTTC	CASSGEGGGSYEQYF
TRBV6-5	TRBJ2-7	-	-	TGTGCCAGCGGGCGGCGGAACAGCTACGAGCAGTACTTC	CASGRRNSYEQYF
TRBV7-9	TRBJ1-1	-	-	TGTGCCAGCAGCTTAAGGCGGGTAGAGAACACTGAAGCTTTCTTT	CASSLRRVENTEAFF
TRBV5-1	TRBJ2-2	TRBD1	-	TGCGCCAGCAGCTTGGGAACAGGGGGGAACACCGGGGAGCTGTTTTTT	CASSLGTGGNTGELFF
TRBV6-5	TRBJ2-1	-	-	TGTGCCAGCAGACCCTTCATCGGGTGGAATGAGCAGTTCTTC	CASRPFIGWNEQFF
TRBV9	TRBJ2-3	-	-	TGTGCCAGCGACCTTGGAGGGTTCGAAGATACGCAGTATTTT	CASDLGGFEDTQYF
TRBV19	TRBJ2-1	-	-	TGTGCCAGTAGAGCATGGGATGAGCAGTTCTTC	CASRAWDEQFF
TRBV7-9	TRBJ2-3	-	-	TGTGCCAGCAGCTTAGGGGGACAAGCAGATACGCAGTATTTT	CASSLGGQADTQYF
TRBV5-1	TRBJ1-1	TRBD1	-	TGCGCCAGCAACCCGGACGGCAGGGGGACTGAAGCTTTCTTT	CASNPDGRGTEAFF
TRBV5-8	TRBJ1-3	-	-	TGTGCCAGCAGCTTACCGGGCCGTGGAAACACCATATATTTT	CASSLPGRGNTIYF
TRBV29-1	TRBJ1-2	-	-	TGCAGCGTTGAGAAGGGGCCGAGCTATGGCTACACCTTC	CSVEKGPSYGYTF
TRBV7-6	TRBJ1-4	TRBD1	-	TGTGCCAGCAGCTTAGTAGGGGGCAAGGACGAAAAACTGTTTTTT	CASSLVGGKDEKLFF
TRBV4-1	TRBJ2-1	-	few	TGCGCCAGCAGCCAAGAGAATACTCCCTACAATGAGCAGTTCTTC	CASSQENTPYNEQFF
TRBV4-1	TRBJ1-6	TRBD1	-	TGCGCCAGCAGCCAGGGACAGGGGGCCTATTCACCCCTCCACTTT	CASSQGQGAYSPLHF
TRBV7-8	TRBJ2-7	TRBD1	-	TGTGCCAGCAGCTTAGGGGGCGGGACAGGTATCTACGAGCAGTACTTC	CASSLGGGTGIYEQYF
TRBV13	TRBJ1-1	-	-	TGTGCCAGCAGCTCCATCAGGGGTACTGAAGCTTTCTTT	CASSSIRGTEAFF
TRBV5-4	TRBJ2-5	TRBD2	-	TGTGCCAGCAGCTCCAGGACTAGCGGGAGCCAAGAGACCCAGTACTTC	CASSSRTSGSQETQYF
TRBV6-4	TRBJ1-6	TRBD1	-	TGTGCCAGCAGTCGGACAGGGAATTCACCCCTCCACTTT	CASSRTGNSPLHF
TRBV19	TRBJ1-5	-	-	TGTGCCAGTAAACCCCCGGGTAGCAATCAGCCCCAGCATTTT	CASKPPGSNQPQHF
TRBV19	TRBJ2-5	-	once	TGTGCCAGTAGTATTACAGGGCCGCAAGAGACCCAGTACTTC	CASSITGPQETQYF
TRBV5-1	TRBJ2-2	-	-	TGCGCCAGCAGCTCAGGGTTCGGCAACACCGGGGAGCTGTTTTTT	CASSSGFGNTGELFF
TRBV20-1	TRBJ2-1	-	once	TGCAGTGCTCAGGGCCACAATGAGCAGTTCTTC	CSAQGHNEQFF
TRBV19	TRBJ2-1	TRBD2	-	TGTGCCAGTAGTGTGAAAGCGGGGCTTATTACTTCGTACAATGAGCAGTTCTTC	CASSVKAGLITSYNEQFF
TRBV4-3	TRBJ2-3	TRBD1	once	TGCGCCAGCAGCCGAGGGACAGGCAGCACAGATACGCAGTATTTT	CASSRGTGSTDTQYF
TRBV6-1	TRBJ2-7	-	-	TGTGCCAGCAGTAGGCCCGGGAACCCCTACGAGCAGTACTTC	CASSRPGNPYEQYF
TRBV15	TRBJ1-4	TRBD1	-	TGTGCCACCAGCAGAGATGGACAGGCTAATGAAAAACTGTTTTTT	CATSRDGQANEKLFF